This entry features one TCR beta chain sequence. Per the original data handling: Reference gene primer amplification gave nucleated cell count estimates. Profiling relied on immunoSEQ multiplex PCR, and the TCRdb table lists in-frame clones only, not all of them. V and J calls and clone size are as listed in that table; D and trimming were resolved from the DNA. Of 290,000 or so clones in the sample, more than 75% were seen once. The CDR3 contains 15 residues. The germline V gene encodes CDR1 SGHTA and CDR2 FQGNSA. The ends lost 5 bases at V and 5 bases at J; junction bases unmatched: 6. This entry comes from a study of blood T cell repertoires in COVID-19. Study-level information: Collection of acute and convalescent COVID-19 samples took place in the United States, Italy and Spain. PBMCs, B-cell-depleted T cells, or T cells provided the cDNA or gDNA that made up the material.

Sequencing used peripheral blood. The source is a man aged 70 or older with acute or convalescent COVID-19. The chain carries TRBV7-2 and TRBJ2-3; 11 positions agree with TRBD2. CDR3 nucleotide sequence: TGTGCCAGCAGCCTGGGACTAGCGGAAGGAGATACGCAGTATTTT. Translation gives CASSLGLAEGDTQYF. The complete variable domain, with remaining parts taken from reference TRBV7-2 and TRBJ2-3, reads GAGVSQSPSNKVTEKGKDVELRCDPISGHTALYWYRQSLGQGLEFLIYFQGNSAPDKSGLPSDRFSAERTGGSVSTLTIQRTQQEDSAVYLCASSLGLAEGDTQYFGPGTRLTVL.